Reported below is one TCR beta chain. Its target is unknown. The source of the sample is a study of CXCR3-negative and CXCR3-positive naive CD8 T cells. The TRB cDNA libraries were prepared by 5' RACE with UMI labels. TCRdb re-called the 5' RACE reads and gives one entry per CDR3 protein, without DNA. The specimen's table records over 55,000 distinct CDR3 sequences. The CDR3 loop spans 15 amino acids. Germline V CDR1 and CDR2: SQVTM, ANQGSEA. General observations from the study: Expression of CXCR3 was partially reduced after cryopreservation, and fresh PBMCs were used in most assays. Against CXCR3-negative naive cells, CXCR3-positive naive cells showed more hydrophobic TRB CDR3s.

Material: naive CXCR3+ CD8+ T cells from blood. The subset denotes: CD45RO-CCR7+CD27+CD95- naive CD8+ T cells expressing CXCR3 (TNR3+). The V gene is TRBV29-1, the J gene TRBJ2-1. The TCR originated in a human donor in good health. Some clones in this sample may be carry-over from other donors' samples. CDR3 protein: CSVEFALSTYNEQFF.